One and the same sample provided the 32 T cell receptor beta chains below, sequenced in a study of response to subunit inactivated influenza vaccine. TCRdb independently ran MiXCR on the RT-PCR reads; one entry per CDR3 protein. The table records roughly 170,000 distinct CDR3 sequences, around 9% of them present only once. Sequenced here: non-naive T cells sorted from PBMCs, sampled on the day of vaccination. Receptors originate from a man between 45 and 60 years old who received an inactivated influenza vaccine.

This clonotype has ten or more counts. The CDR3 loop is CASSQPSNTGELFF. CDR3 DNA: TGCGCCAGCAGCCAGCCAAGCAACACCGGGGAGCTGTTTTTT. This chain joins TRBV4-3 and TRBJ2-2; D gene uncertain. The germline CDR1 and CDR2 sequences are LGHNA and YSLEER. The V gene lost 3 bases and the J gene lost 2 bases, with 7 bases spanning the gap. The CDR3 contains 14 residues.

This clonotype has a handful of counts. The CDR3 protein is CASSFRRGETQYF. In DNA form, the CDR3 reads TGTGCCAGCAGTTTCAGGAGGGGGGAGACCCAGTACTTC. The chain recombines TRBV27 with TRBJ2-5; D possibly matches TRBD1 or TRBD2 (6 bases each). Trimming stripped 3 bases from V and 5 bases from J, with 10 bases between. Looked up from germline, CDR1 is MNHEY and CDR2 is SMNVEV (reference sequence). The CDR3 is 13 amino acids.

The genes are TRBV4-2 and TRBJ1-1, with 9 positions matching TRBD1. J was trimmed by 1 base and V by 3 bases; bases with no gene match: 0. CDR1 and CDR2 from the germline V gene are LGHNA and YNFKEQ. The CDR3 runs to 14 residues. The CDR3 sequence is CASSQTGGNTEAFF. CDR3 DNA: TGTGCCAGCAGCCAGACAGGGGGGAACACTGAAGCTTTCTTT.

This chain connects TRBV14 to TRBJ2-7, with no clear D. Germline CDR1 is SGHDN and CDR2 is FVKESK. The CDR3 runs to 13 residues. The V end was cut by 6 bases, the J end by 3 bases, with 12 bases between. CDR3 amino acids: CASSPSINYEQYF. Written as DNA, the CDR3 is TGTGCCAGCAGTCCTTCTATCAACTACGAGCAGTACTTC.

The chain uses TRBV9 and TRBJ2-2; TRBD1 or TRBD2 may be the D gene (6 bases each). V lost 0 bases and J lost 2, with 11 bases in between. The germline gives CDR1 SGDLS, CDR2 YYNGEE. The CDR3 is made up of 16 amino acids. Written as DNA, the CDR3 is TGTGCCAGCAGCGTAGTCGGGGGCCCAAACACCGGGGAGCTGTTTTTT. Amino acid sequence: CASSVVGGPNTGELFF.

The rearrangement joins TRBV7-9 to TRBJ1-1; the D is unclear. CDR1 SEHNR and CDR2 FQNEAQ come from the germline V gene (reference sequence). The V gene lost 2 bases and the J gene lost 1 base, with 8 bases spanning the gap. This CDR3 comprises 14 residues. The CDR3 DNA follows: TGTGCCAGCAGCTTAACTTCAGAGAACACTGAAGCTTTCTTT. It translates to CASSLTSENTEAFF.

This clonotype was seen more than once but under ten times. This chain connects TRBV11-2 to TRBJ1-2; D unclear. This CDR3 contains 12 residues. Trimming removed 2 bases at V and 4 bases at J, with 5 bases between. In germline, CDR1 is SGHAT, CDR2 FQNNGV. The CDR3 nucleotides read TGTGCCAGCAGCTTAAGGAGCTATGGCTACACCTTC. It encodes CASSLRSYGYTF.

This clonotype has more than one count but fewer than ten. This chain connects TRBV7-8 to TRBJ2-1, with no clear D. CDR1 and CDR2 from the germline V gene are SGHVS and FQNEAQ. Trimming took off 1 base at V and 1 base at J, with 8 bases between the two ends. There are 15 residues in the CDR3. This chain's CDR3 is CASSLEGKSYNEQFF. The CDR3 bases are TGTGCCAGCAGCTTAGAAGGGAAGTCCTACAATGAGCAGTTCTTC.

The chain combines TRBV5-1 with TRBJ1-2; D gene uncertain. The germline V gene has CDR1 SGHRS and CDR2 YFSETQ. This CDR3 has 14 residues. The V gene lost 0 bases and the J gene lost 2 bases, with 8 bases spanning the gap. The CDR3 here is CASSLAGSNYGYTF. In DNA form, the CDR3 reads TGCGCCAGCAGCTTGGCGGGGTCCAACTATGGCTACACCTTC.

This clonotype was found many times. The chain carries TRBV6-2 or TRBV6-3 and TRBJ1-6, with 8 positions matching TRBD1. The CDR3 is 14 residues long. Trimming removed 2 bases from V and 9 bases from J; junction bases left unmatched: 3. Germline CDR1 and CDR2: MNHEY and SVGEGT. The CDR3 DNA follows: TGTGCCAGCAGTTACGGGACAGGCTCTTCACCCCTCCACTTT. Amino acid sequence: CASSYGTGSSPLHF.

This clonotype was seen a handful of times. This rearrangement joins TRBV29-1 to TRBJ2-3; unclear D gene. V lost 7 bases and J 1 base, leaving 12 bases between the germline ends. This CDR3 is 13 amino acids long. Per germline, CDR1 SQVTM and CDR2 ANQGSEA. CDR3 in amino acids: CSATPAGTDTQYF. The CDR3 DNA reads TGCAGCGCGACACCCGCGGGCACAGATACGCAGTATTTT.

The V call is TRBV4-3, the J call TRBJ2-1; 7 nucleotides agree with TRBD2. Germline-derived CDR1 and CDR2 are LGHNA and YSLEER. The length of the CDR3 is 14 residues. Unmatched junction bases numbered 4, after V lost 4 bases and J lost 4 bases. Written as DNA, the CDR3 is TGCGCCAGCAGCCCCCTAGCGGAATACAATGAGCAGTTCTTC. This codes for CASSPLAEYNEQFF.

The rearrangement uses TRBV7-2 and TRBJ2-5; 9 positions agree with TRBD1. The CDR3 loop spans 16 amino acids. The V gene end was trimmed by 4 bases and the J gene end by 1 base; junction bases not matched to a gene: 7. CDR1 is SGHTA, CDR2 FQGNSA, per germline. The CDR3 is CASSWTGAEPQETQYF. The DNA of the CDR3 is TGTGCCAGCAGCTGGACAGGGGCAGAACCCCAAGAGACCCAGTACTTC.

The CDR3 protein is CASTPISTDTQYF. In DNA, the CDR3 is TGTGCCAGCACCCCAATTTCCACAGATACGCAGTATTTT. The V gene is TRBV16, the J gene TRBJ2-3; D not resolved. The length of the CDR3 is 13 residues. Trimming took off 7 bases at V and 2 bases at J, with 10 bases between the two ends. Germline V gene lookup returns CDR1 KGHSY and CDR2 FQNENV.

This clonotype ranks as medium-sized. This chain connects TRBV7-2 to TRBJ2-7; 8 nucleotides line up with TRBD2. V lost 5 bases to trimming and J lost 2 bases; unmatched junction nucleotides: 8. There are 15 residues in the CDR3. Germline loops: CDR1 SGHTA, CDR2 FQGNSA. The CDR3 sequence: CASSPLTGGTYEQYF. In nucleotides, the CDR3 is TGTGCCAGCAGCCCCCTAACGGGGGGGACCTACGAGCAGTACTTC. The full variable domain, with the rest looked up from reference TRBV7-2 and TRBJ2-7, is GAGVSQSPSNKVTEKGKDVELRCDPISGHTALYWYRQSLGQGLEFLIYFQGNSAPDKSGLPSDRFSAERTGGSVSTLTIQRTQQEDSAVYLCASSPLTGGTYEQYFGPGTRLTVT.

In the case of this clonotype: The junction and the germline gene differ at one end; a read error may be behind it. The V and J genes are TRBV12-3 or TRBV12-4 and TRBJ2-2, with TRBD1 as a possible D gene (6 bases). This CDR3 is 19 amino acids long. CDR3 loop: CTSSSPSSLNRENTGELFF. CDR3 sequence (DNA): TGTACCAGCAGTTCCCCCTCGAGCTTGAACAGGGAGAACACCGGGGAGCTGTTTTTT.

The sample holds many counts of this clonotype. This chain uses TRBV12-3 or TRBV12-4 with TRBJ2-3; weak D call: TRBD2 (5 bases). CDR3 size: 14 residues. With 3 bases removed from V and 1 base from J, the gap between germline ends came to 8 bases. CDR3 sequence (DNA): TGTGCCAGCAGTTTGTTCGGGGGCACAGATACGCAGTATTTT. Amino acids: CASSLFGGTDTQYF.

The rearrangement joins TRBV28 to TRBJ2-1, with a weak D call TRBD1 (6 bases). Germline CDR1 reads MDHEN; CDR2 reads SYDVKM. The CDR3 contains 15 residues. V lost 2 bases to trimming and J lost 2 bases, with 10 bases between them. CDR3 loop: CASSLADSPYNEQFF. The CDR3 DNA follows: TGTGCCAGCAGTTTAGCGGACAGCCCCTACAATGAGCAGTTCTTC.

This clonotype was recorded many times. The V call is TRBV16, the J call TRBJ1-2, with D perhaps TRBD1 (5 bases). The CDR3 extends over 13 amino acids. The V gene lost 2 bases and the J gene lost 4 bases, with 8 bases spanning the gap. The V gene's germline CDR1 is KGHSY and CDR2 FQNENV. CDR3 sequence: CASSQVQGYGYTF. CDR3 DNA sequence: TGTGCCAGCAGCCAAGTCCAGGGCTATGGCTACACCTTC.

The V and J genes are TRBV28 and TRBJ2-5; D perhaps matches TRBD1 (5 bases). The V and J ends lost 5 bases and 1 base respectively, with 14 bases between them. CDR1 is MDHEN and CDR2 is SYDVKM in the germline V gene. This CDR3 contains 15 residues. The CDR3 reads CASSALGRSQETQYF. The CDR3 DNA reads TGTGCCAGCAGTGCACTGGGGCGGTCCCAAGAGACCCAGTACTTC.

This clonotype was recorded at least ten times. The CDR3 bases are TGTGCCAGCAGCTTAGCCGAGGGAACCTACGAGCAGTACTTC. It specifies CASSLAEGTYEQYF. The V gene is TRBV7-2, the J gene TRBJ2-7, with D possibly matching TRBD2 (5 bases). Germline CDR1 SGHTA, CDR2 FQGNSA. The CDR3 extends over 14 amino acids. V was cut by 0 bases and J by 2 bases, with 8 bases left in between.

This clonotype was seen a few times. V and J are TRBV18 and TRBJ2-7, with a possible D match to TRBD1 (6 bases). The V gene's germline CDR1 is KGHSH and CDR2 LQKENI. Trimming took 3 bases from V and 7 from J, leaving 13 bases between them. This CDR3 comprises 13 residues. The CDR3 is CASSPRQAGEQYF. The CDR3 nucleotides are TGTGCCAGCTCACCTCGACAGGCTGGGGAGCAGTACTTC.

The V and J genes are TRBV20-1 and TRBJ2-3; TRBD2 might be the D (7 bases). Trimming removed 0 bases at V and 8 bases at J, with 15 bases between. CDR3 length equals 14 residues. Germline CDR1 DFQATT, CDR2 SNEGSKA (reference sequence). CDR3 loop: CSARDAGASGTQYF. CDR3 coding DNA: TGCAGTGCTAGAGACGCGGGGGCCAGCGGTACGCAGTATTTT.

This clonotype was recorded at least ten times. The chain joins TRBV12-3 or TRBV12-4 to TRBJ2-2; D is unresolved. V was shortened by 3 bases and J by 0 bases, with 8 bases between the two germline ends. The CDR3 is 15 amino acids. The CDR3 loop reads CASSFFIANTGELFF. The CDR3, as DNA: TGTGCCAGCAGTTTCTTCATCGCGAACACCGGGGAGCTGTTTTTT.

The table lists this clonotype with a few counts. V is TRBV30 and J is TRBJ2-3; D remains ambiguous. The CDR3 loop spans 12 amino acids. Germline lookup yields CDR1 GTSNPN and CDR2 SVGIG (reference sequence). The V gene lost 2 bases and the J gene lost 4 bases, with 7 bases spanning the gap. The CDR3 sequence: CAWSLGADTQYF. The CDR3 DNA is TGTGCCTGGAGTCTTGGGGCAGATACGCAGTATTTT.

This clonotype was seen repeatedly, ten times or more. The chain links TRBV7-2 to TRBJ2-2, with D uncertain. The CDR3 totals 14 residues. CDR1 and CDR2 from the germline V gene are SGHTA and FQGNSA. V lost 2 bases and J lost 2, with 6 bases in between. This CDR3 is CASSLFGNTGELFF. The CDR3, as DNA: TGTGCCAGCAGCTTATTCGGCAACACCGGGGAGCTGTTTTTT.

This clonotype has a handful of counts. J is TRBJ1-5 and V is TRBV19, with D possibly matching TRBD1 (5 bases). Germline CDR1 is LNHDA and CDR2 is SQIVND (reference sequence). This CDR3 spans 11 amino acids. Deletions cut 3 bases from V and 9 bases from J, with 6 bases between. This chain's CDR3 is CASSMRGPQHF. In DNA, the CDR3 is TGTGCCAGTAGTATGAGGGGGCCCCAGCATTTT.

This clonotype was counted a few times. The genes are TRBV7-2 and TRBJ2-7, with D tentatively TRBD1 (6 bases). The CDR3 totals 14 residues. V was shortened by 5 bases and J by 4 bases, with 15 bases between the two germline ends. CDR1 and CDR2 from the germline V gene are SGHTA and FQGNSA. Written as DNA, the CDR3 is TGTGCCAGCAGCCCATCGGCAGGGGAATACGAGCAGTACTTC. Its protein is CASSPSAGEYEQYF.

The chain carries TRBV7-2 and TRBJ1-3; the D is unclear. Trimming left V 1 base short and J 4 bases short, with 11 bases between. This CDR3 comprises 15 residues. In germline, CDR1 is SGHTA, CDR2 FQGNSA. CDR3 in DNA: TGTGCCAGCAGCTTAGGCCCGGGTGGGGGAAACACCATATATTTT. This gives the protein CASSLGPGGGNTIYF.

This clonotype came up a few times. The CDR3 region has the DNA TGTGCCAGCAGCCCGGGTCGCAATCAGCCCCAGCATTTT. It translates to CASSPGRNQPQHF. The V call is TRBV16, the J call TRBJ1-5, with D unresolved. Trimming cost V 4 bases and J 2 bases, with 6 bases left between them. The CDR3 runs to 13 residues. The germline V gene encodes CDR1 KGHSY and CDR2 FQNENV.

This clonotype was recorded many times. The CDR3, as DNA: TGCAGCGTTGCTTCCCAGGCAGCCTACGAGCAGTACTTC. This codes for CSVASQAAYEQYF. The chain joins TRBV29-1 to TRBJ2-7; D remains ambiguous. The V and J ends lost 4 bases and 2 bases respectively, with 12 bases between them. The CDR3 sequence is 13 residues long. From germline, CDR1 is SQVTM and CDR2 ANQGSEA.

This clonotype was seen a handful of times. CDR3 residues: CASSPLRGGNQPQHF. CDR3 DNA: TGTGCCAGCAGCCCTTTGCGGGGTGGTAATCAGCCCCAGCATTTT. This rearrangement joins TRBV7-2 to TRBJ1-5; the D is unclear. With 5 bases removed from V and 4 bases from J, the gap between germline ends came to 15 bases. Per the germline V gene, CDR1 is SGHTA and CDR2 is FQGNSA. This CDR3 contains 15 residues.